This T cell receptor beta chain was documented in a study of T-cell reconstitution after alpha-beta-depleted transplantation in children listed by TCRdb under 2016. About the study as a whole: T-cell immune reconstitution after TCRalphabeta/CD19-depleted allogeneic hematopoietic cell transplantation in children was quantitatively tracked in the study by means of TCR repertoire profiling.

This clonotype was picked up many times. Its specific antigen is unknown. No much larger clone is present one base from it, and per-base qualities are unavailable. The CDR3 contains 13 residues, cysteine and phenylalanine counted. Only the CDR3 portion is preserved as DNA: 39 bases, with reading frame beginning at the first base. Per the germline V gene, SQVTM is the CDR1 and ANQGSEA is the CDR2. V and J are truncated by 7 bases and 0 bases respectively, leaving an intervening sequence of 10 bases. Library method: PCR. Instrument used: Illumina HiSeq 2500. To normalize quantification of the TCRbeta repertoire, the TCR libraries were built with molecular barcoding that relied on unique molecular identifiers. TCRdb passed the public sequencing reads through fastp at Q25 and MiXCR, retaining productive beta sequences. Identical CDR3 proteins give one entry, which carries the most common genes and DNA. The sample table lists some 400,000 distinct CDR3 sequences, about 20% of them with a count of one. Less than 4.5% of the sample is taken by the ten largest.

This receptor was obtained from a human donor who donated a stem cell graft to a child with acute myeloid leukemia. Rearrangement joined TRBV29-1 to TRBJ2-1, with the D gene not clear enough to name. This specimen was PBMCs from the stem cell graft donor, taken from the stem cell graft. In nucleotide form, the sequence is TGCAGCGGTCGTAGTTTCTCCTACAATGAGCAGTTCTTC. The resulting protein is CSGRSFSYNEQFF.